The 3 T cell receptor beta chains below all came from one sample that was sequenced in a study of graft-versus-host responses after intestinal transplantation. Using immunoSEQ multiplex PCR, the repertoire was profiled, and TCRdb retains in-frame clones only, with some absent. Of about 73,000 clones in the sample, around 90% are singletons; the top ten hold approximately 4.1%. Antigens of these TCRs are unknown. Sequencing used unstimulated CD8+ T cells sorted from spleen or lymph node cells, obtained before transplant. Receptors were obtained from a human donor who was the organ donor for an intestinal transplant.

The rearrangement links TRBV6-6 to TRBJ1-1, with 7 bases fitting TRBD1. Looked up from germline, CDR1 is MNHNY and CDR2 is SVGAGI (reference sequence). The junction had 10 bases not matched to a gene; V was cut back by 6 bases and J by 6 bases. The CDR3 extends over 14 amino acids. CDR3 sequence (DNA): TGTGCCAGCAGAAGGACAGGTGAAAACTCTGAAGCTTTCTTT. Residues: CASRRTGENSEAFF.

The chain couples TRBV2 to TRBJ2-5; 9 positions agree with TRBD2. The CDR3 is made up of 15 amino acids. The junction had 8 bases not matched to a gene; V was cut back by 7 bases and J by 2 bases. The germline CDR1 and CDR2 sequences are SNHLY and FYNNEI. This CDR3 is CASKISGGPQETQYF. DNA of the CDR3: TGTGCCAGCAAAATTAGCGGGGGCCCACAAGAGACCCAGTACTTC.

The V gene is TRBV4-1, the J gene TRBJ1-1, with 9 bases matching TRBD1. V shed 2 bases, J shed 1 base, and the junction held 5 bases outside the gene matches. CDR3 length equals 16 residues. Germline V gives CDR1 MGHRA, CDR2 YSYEKL. The CDR3 is CASSQTPGQGNTEAFF. The CDR3 coding sequence is TGCGCCAGCAGCCAAACCCCGGGACAGGGGAACACTGAAGCTTTCTTT.